What follows are 18 T cell receptor beta chains derived from one specimen sequenced in a study of T-cell reconstitution after alpha-beta-depleted transplantation in children. Unique molecular identifiers were incorporated during preparation of the TCRbeta library. TCRdb fed the PCR reads into MiXCR, producing one record per CDR3 protein. The sample has fewer than 1 million distinct CDR3 sequences, around 15% seen once. The sequences come from PBMCs, mostly from graft donor cells, collected 360 days after TCRalphabeta/CD19-depleted stem cell transplant. These receptors all come from a male patient younger than 18 who had a stem cell transplant for acute lymphoblastic leukemia, so the T cells may come from the graft donor.

V is TRBV9 and J is TRBJ2-1; D gene uncertain. Per the germline V gene, CDR1 is SGDLS and CDR2 is YYNGEE. This CDR3 contains 16 residues. Trimming pared 4 bases from V and 1 base from J, leaving 15 bases between. Here the CDR3 DNA reads TGTGCCAGCAGCTCCGTGGGTCGGGTTTCCTACAATGAGCAGTTCTTC. Protein: CASSSVGRVSYNEQFF.

The sample holds a few counts of this clonotype. This chain connects TRBV29-1 to TRBJ1-3, with D hard to call. The CDR3 runs to 14 residues. Germline V gene sequence: CDR1 SQVTM, CDR2 ANQGSEA. The CDR3 DNA is TGCAGTGCTACGACTCTGATGCCTGGAAACACCATATATTTT. It codes for CSATTLMPGNTIYF. Complete variable domain (other parts from reference TRBV29-1 and TRBJ1-3): SAVISQKPSRDICQRGTSLTIQCQVDSQVTMMFWYRQQPGQSLTLIATANQGSEATYESGFVIDKFPISRPNLTFSTLTVSNMSPEDSSIYLCSATTLMPGNTIYFGEGSWLTVV.

This clonotype was seen more than once but under ten times. This chain joins TRBV18 and TRBJ2-7; D remains unclear. V was cut by 1 base and J by 4 bases, with 8 bases left in between. Germline lookup yields CDR1 KGHSH and CDR2 LQKENI. The CDR3 contains 13 residues. CDR3 loop: CASSPRFEYEQYF. Here the CDR3 DNA reads TGTGCCAGCTCACCACGCTTTGAGTACGAGCAGTACTTC.

The rearrangement links TRBV25-1 to TRBJ2-2, with D perhaps being TRBD1 or TRBD2 (5 bases each). The CDR3 is 15 residues long. Germline V CDR1 and CDR2: MGHDK, SYGVNS. V lost 2 bases to trimming and J lost 4 bases, with 11 bases between them. The CDR3 spells CASSEGLGVTGELFF. CDR3 DNA sequence: TGTGCCAGCAGTGAAGGTCTGGGGGTCACCGGGGAGCTGTTTTTT. Supplemented by reference TRBV25-1 and TRBJ2-2, the full variable domain reads EADIYQTPRYLVIGTGKKITLECSQTMGHDKMYWYQQDPGMELHLIHYSYGVNSTEKGDLSSESTVSRIRTEHFPLTLESARPSHTSQYLCASSEGLGVTGELFFGEGSRLTVL.

V is TRBV7-9 and J is TRBJ2-3; 10 bases line up with TRBD2. The CDR3 sequence is 17 residues long. Germline CDR1 SEHNR, CDR2 FQNEAQ (reference sequence). V was clipped by 5 bases and J by 8 bases; unmatched bases: 16. The CDR3 loop is CASSPNRVLAGLGTQYF. For the CDR3, the DNA is TGTGCCAGCAGCCCCAACCGGGTACTAGCGGGATTGGGTACGCAGTATTTT.

There are a few counts of this clonotype. This chain uses TRBV25-1 with TRBJ2-3; 8 bases agree with TRBD2. The junction had 15 bases not matched to a gene; V was cut back by 5 bases and J by 2 bases. This CDR3 spans 18 amino acids. Per germline, CDR1 MGHDK and CDR2 SYGVNS. CDR3 nucleotides: TGTGCCAGCAGTACGTTCCCAAGCGGGAGATGGGTCACAGATACGCAGTATTTT. Protein sequence: CASSTFPSGRWVTDTQYF.

This clonotype was recorded a few times. The chain employs TRBV11-2 and TRBJ2-3; D is ambiguous. This CDR3 contains 16 residues. Germline V gene sequence: CDR1 SGHAT, CDR2 FQNNGV. V was trimmed by 0 bases and J by 0 bases, leaving 10 bases between them. Written as DNA, the CDR3 is TGTGCCAGCAGCTTAGATCCTTTACGAAGCACAGATACGCAGTATTTT. Amino acid sequence: CASSLDPLRSTDTQYF.

This clonotype was observed a few times. The gene calls are TRBV5-1 and TRBJ2-7; 7 bases line up with TRBD1. The germline V gene has CDR1 SGHRS and CDR2 YFSETQ. J lost 0 bases, V lost 7 bases, and 4 bases had no gene match. This CDR3 spans 13 amino acids. CDR3 sequence (DNA): TGCGCCAGCGGACAGGATGCCTCCTACGAGCAGTACTTC. This encodes CASGQDASYEQYF.

The rearrangement links TRBV20-1 to TRBJ2-3; 12 bases agree with TRBD2. This CDR3 has 15 residues. J was trimmed by 2 bases and V by 8 bases; bases with no gene match: 8. Germline CDR1 DFQATT, CDR2 SNEGSKA (reference sequence). The CDR3 sequence is CSLKGLAGFTDTQYF. The CDR3 DNA sequence: TGCAGTCTCAAAGGACTAGCGGGATTCACAGATACGCAGTATTTT.

The gene calls are TRBV20-1 and TRBJ1-1; no reliable D call. This CDR3 spans 13 amino acids. CDR1 and CDR2 from the germline V gene are DFQATT and SNEGSKA (reference sequence). Between the trimmed V and J ends, which lost 6 bases and 5 bases, there was a span of 16 bases. The CDR3 DNA sequence: TGCAGTGCCCGGCCGAGGGTTGGGACTGAAGCTTTCTTT. Translation gives CSARPRVGTEAFF.

Written as DNA, the CDR3 is TGTGCCAGCAGTTCAGCGGGAGTCCCCTTTAAGGCCCAGTACTTC. Protein: CASSSAGVPFKAQYF. The J gene is TRBJ2-5, the V gene TRBV27; 8 bases are shared with TRBD2. The CDR3 spans 15 residues. CDR1 is MNHEY, CDR2 SMNVEV, per germline (reference sequence). The trim removed 4 bases at V and 9 bases at J, leaving 13 bases unmatched.

This clonotype was observed at least ten times. V gene TRBV4-1 combines with J gene TRBJ1-1; D is uncertain. The CDR3 is made up of 15 amino acids. Germline CDR1 reads MGHRA; CDR2 reads YSYEKL. Trimming stripped 3 bases from V and 0 bases from J, with 11 bases between. The DNA for the CDR3 is TGCGCCAGCAGCCAGGGCGCATTCATGAACACTGAAGCTTTCTTT. Its protein is CASSQGAFMNTEAFF.

The chain links TRBV2 to TRBJ2-5; possible D gene TRBD2, 5 bases. Germline values: CDR1 SNHLY, CDR2 FYNNEI. The V end lost 8 bases, the J end lost 4 bases, and 11 bases lay between the germline ends. The CDR3 totals 12 residues. Written as DNA, the CDR3 is TGTGCCAGCGAGGTCGCGGGAGAGACCCAGTACTTC. Translation: CASEVAGETQYF.

This clonotype was counted only a few times. This chain joins TRBV11-2 and TRBJ2-2; D gene ambiguous. Deletions cut 5 bases from V and 2 bases from J, with 9 bases between. CDR1 is SGHAT, CDR2 FQNNGV, per germline. The CDR3 length is 14 residues. CDR3 DNA sequence: TGTGCCAGCAGCCCAGTGGTTAACACCGGGGAGCTGTTTTTT. Translated: CASSPVVNTGELFF.

The sample holds a few counts of this clonotype. The rearrangement uses TRBV4-1 and TRBJ2-3; TRBD2 agrees at 7 bases. After removal of 3 bases from V and 5 bases from J, the junction contained 14 bases not matched to a gene. Looked up from germline, CDR1 is MGHRA and CDR2 is YSYEKL. The CDR3 sequence is 17 residues long. The CDR3 is CASSQVGRGRAGDTQYF. In DNA, the CDR3 is TGCGCCAGCAGCCAGGTGGGGCGCGGGAGAGCAGGAGATACGCAGTATTTT.

The J gene is TRBJ2-7, the V gene TRBV7-2, with D unresolved. V dropped 5 bases and J dropped 6 bases, with 23 bases sitting between them. The CDR3 has 16 residues. Germline loops: CDR1 SGHTA, CDR2 FQGNSA. CDR3 sequence reads: CASSPNRYASRVEQYF. The CDR3 DNA reads TGTGCCAGCAGCCCAAACCGTTATGCGAGTAGGGTCGAGCAGTACTTC.

This rearrangement joins TRBV7-9 to TRBJ2-3, with unresolved D. Germline assignment: CDR1 SEHNR and CDR2 FQNEAQ (reference sequence). This CDR3 is built from 17 residues. Trimming cost V 0 bases and J 2 bases, with 15 bases left between them. This CDR3 is CASSLASSGIPTDTQYF. As DNA, the CDR3 is TGTGCCAGCAGCTTAGCTTCGTCTGGGATACCCACAGATACGCAGTATTTT. The entire variable domain, with the rest obtained from reference TRBV7-9 and TRBJ2-3, is as follows: DTGVSQNPRHKITKRGQNVTFRCDPISEHNRLYWYRQTLGQGPEFLTYFQNEAQLEKSRLLSDRFSAERPKGSFSTLEIQRTEQGDSAMYLCASSLASSGIPTDTQYFGPGTRLTVL.

The table lists this clonotype with a few counts. The V gene is TRBV6-1, the J gene TRBJ2-1, with TRBD1 identical over 7 bases. CDR1 is MNHNS and CDR2 is SASEGT in the germline V gene. V lost 6 bases and J lost 5; bases outside the gene matches: 7. This CDR3 has 14 residues. The CDR3 here is CASRPGQSHNEQFF. The DNA of the CDR3 is TGTGCCAGCAGACCGGGACAGTCTCACAATGAGCAGTTCTTC.